These 16 T cell receptor beta chains were sequenced from one sample in a study of regulatory T cells in long-lasting Graves disease. Researchers made TCR beta libraries by using iRepertoire HTBI primers and running Arm-PCR on CDR3 regions. One entry per CDR3 protein, called by TCRdb with MiXCR from the multiplex PCR reads. Here the sample spans roughly 360,000 distinct CDR3 sequences, approximately 23% being singletons. Time point of the sample: persistent/refractory GD, antithyroid drugs over 5 years with positive TRAb. The TCR library was made from RNA that had been extracted from PBMCs in TRIzol. Sequencing used peripheral blood mononuclear cells (PBMCs), obtained when the disease was refractory, from a patient treated with antithyroid drugs. Receptors were obtained from a woman aged 40 to 55 with Graves disease.

This clonotype was seen repeatedly, ten times or more. J is TRBJ1-1 and V is TRBV28, with 7 bases that match TRBD1. Germline CDR1 and CDR2: MDHEN and SYDVKM. CDR3 size: 14 residues. Unmatched junction bases numbered 10, after V lost 2 bases and J lost 10 bases. The CDR3 bases are TGTGCCAGCAGTTTAGGGGGACAGTACGTTGCAGCTTTCTTT. It translates to CASSLGGQYVAAFF.

In this sample, this clonotype turned up many times. The J gene is TRBJ1-5, the V gene TRBV6-1, with D possibly being TRBD1 (5 bases). The germline CDR1 and CDR2 sequences are MNHNS and SASEGT. V was shortened by 5 bases and J by 2 bases, with 16 bases between the two germline ends. The CDR3 loop spans 16 amino acids. CDR3 protein: CASSLSGPQGNQPQHF. DNA of the CDR3: TGTGCCAGCAGTCTCTCGGGGCCGCAGGGCAATCAGCCCCAGCATTTT.

The V call is TRBV12-3 or TRBV12-4, the J call TRBJ2-3; 8 nucleotides agree with TRBD2. V lost 5 bases, J lost 1 base, and 2 bases stayed unmatched. This CDR3 has 14 amino acids. CDR3: CASSSSGGTDTQYF. The CDR3 coding sequence is TGTGCCAGCAGTAGTAGCGGGGGCACAGATACGCAGTATTTT.

The rearrangement links TRBV20-1 to TRBJ1-6; D unresolved. Trimming took off 4 bases at V and 14 bases at J, with 12 bases between the two ends. This CDR3 comprises 11 residues. Germline V gene sequence: CDR1 DFQATT, CDR2 SNEGSKA (reference sequence). The CDR3: CSAMLRASLHF. CDR3 sequence (DNA): TGCAGTGCTATGCTGCGGGCATCCCTCCACTTT.

Only a few counts were recorded for this clonotype. The chain employs TRBV7-9 and TRBJ1-1; possibly TRBD1 for D (5 bases). Trimming removed 5 bases at V and 4 bases at J, with 14 bases between. The CDR3 runs 14 residues. Germline values: CDR1 SEHNR, CDR2 FQNEAQ (reference sequence). The CDR3 DNA sequence: TGTGCCAGCAGCAAGGGGTTGGGGCCCACTGAAGCTTTCTTT. Amino acid sequence: CASSKGLGPTEAFF.

The sample holds many counts of this clonotype. J is TRBJ2-7 and V is TRBV20-1; TRBD2 agrees at 9 bases. J gave up 2 bases and V 6 bases, and 11 bases lay outside the gene matches. This CDR3 region has 15 residues. From germline, CDR1 is DFQATT and CDR2 SNEGSKA (reference sequence). The CDR3 coding sequence is TGCAGTGCCCTCCCGGCGGGGGGGTCTGCCTACGAGCAGTACTTC. Its translation is CSALPAGGSAYEQYF.

This chain uses TRBV2 with TRBJ2-3; D is undetermined. The CDR3 loop spans 11 amino acids. V lost 8 bases and J lost 1, with 4 bases in between. From germline, CDR1 is SNHLY and CDR2 FYNNEI. The CDR3 spells CASYGTDTQYF. The CDR3 DNA sequence: TGTGCCAGCTACGGCACAGATACGCAGTATTTT.

This clonotype came up many times. The chain couples TRBV11-2 to TRBJ2-5, with a weak D call TRBD2 (5 bases). The CDR3 covers 15 residues. The germline V gene encodes CDR1 SGHAT and CDR2 FQNNGV. The V gene lost 3 bases and the J gene lost 2 bases, with 13 bases spanning the gap. As DNA, the CDR3 is TGTGCCAGCAGCTTTATCCAGCGGAAACAAGAGACCCAGTACTTC. Translated: CASSFIQRKQETQYF. The full variable domain, rest sourced from reference TRBV11-2 and TRBJ2-5, is EAGVAQSPRYKIIEKRQSVAFWCNPISGHATLYWYQQILGQGPKLLIQFQNNGVVDDSQLPKDRFSAERLKGVDSTLKIQPAKLEDSAVYLCASSFIQRKQETQYFGPGTRLLVL.

This clonotype occurred many times. The gene calls are TRBV20-1 and TRBJ1-5; TRBD1 is a possible D gene (6 bases). V lost 6 bases and J lost 3, with 15 bases in between. The CDR3 loop spans 14 amino acids. Germline CDR1 reads DFQATT; CDR2 reads SNEGSKA (reference sequence). The CDR3 loop reads CSALRDTDNQPQHF. In DNA, the CDR3 is TGCAGTGCCCTCCGGGACACGGACAATCAGCCCCAGCATTTT.

The chain carries TRBV28 and TRBJ1-5; possible D gene TRBD1, 5 bases. The CDR3 totals 15 residues. Germline assignment: CDR1 MDHEN and CDR2 SYDVKM. V gave up 9 bases and J gave up 5 bases, with 20 bases separating them. The CDR3: CASRGPPNFDQPQHF. In DNA form, the CDR3 reads TGTGCCAGTAGGGGACCCCCTAATTTCGATCAGCCCCAGCATTTT.

In its sample, this clonotype was seen many times. The gene calls are TRBV2 and TRBJ2-2; D ambiguous. Deletions cut 5 bases from V and 3 bases from J, with 13 bases between. The CDR3 is made up of 15 amino acids. Germline V gene sequence: CDR1 SNHLY, CDR2 FYNNEI. Here the CDR3 reads CASSSSGSDTGELFF. The CDR3 region has the DNA TGTGCCAGCAGTTCGTCGGGTTCGGACACCGGGGAGCTGTTTTTT.

This clonotype is labeled medium-sized. V and J are TRBV7-3 and TRBJ1-4; D is undetermined. Trimming removed 2 bases from V and 12 bases from J, with 16 bases in between. CDR1 SGHTA and CDR2 FQGTGA come from the germline V gene. The CDR3 covers 14 residues. The CDR3 nucleotides are TGTGCCAGCAGCTTAGACTTCTTCGACGTAGAACTGTTTTTT. Protein: CASSLDFFDVELFF.

This clonotype was seen ten or more times. CDR3 residues: CASRPGGSTEAFF. In DNA form, the CDR3 reads TGTGCCAGCAGACCAGGGGGCTCCACTGAAGCTTTCTTT. This chain joins TRBV27 and TRBJ1-1, with 8 bases matching TRBD1. The CDR3 covers 13 residues. CDR1 and CDR2 (germline): MNHEY, SMNVEV (reference sequence). Trimming removed 6 bases from V and 4 bases from J; junction bases left unmatched: 4.

This clonotype was observed a handful of times. The chain joins TRBV19 to TRBJ1-5; D might be TRBD1 (5 bases). Between the trimmed V and J ends, which lost 6 bases and 4 bases, there was a span of 16 bases. From germline, CDR1 is LNHDA and CDR2 SQIVND (reference sequence). The CDR3 extends over 15 amino acids. This CDR3 reads CASSFGTEINQPQHF. CDR3 nucleotides: TGTGCCAGTAGCTTTGGGACGGAGATTAATCAGCCCCAGCATTTT.

The chain links TRBV5-6 to TRBJ2-7, with TRBD2 identical over 8 bases. The CDR3 sequence is 19 residues long. J was trimmed by 2 bases and V by 7 bases; bases with no gene match: 23. CDR1 and CDR2 (germline): SGHDT, YYEEEE. CDR3 bases: TGTGCCAGCTCTCACGAGCACTCACAACGCGGGAGGACCGCCTACGAGCAGTACTTC. It is translated as CASSHEHSQRGRTAYEQYF.

The chain is built from TRBV9 and TRBJ2-3; the match to TRBD2 covers 7 bases. There are 16 residues in the CDR3. Germline V gene data show CDR1 as SGDLS and CDR2 as YYNGEE. V was pared by 0 bases and J by 4 bases, with 8 bases of the junction left unmatched. CDR3: CASSVGPAGRADTQYF. CDR3 nucleotides: TGTGCCAGCAGCGTAGGGCCGGCTGGGAGGGCAGATACGCAGTATTTT. Complete variable domain (other parts from reference TRBV9 and TRBJ2-3): DSGVTQTPKHLITATGQRVTLRCSPRSGDLSVYWYQQSLDQGLQFLIQYYNGEERAKGNILERFSAQQFPDLHSELNLSSLELGDSALYFCASSVGPAGRADTQYFGPGTRLTVL.